The rows below give T cell receptor beta chains drawn from one sample of a study of post-analysis software for immune sequencing data. TCRdb independently ran MiXCR on the PCR reads; one entry per CDR3 protein. The table includes 750,000 to 950,000 distinct CDR3 sequences, roughly 46% detected once. Sequences were obtained from blood. The receptors come from a girl aged 5-17 years with multiple sclerosis. The CDR3 runs from the conserved cysteine through the conserved F or W. Each record gives: J gene, V gene, D gene, CDR3 protein, CDR3 DNA. A D gene is named only where the DNA matches it firmly.

>TRBJ2-7|TRBV27|TRBD1
CASSLSGGTGLYEQYF
TGTGCCAGCAGTTTATCGGGAGGGACAGGGCTCTACGAGCAGTACTTC
>TRBJ2-1|TRBV7-9|-
CASSSHRGLRTYNEQFF
TGTGCCAGCAGCTCTCACAGAGGGCTACGCACCTACAATGAGCAGTTCTTC
>TRBJ2-7|TRBV20-1|-
CSARLTGEAQYF
TGCAGTGCTAGGTTAACAGGGGAGGCGCAGTACTTC
>TRBJ2-5|TRBV7-9|-
CASSRTQGSGETQYF
TGTGCCAGCAGCCGCACTCAGGGCTCGGGGGAGACCCAGTACTTC
>TRBJ2-5|TRBV12-3/TRBV12-4|-
CACTHQGFGEQYF
TGTGCCTGCACCCACCAGGGCTTCGGGGAGCAGTACTTC
>TRBJ1-5|TRBV4-3|-
CASSQESVPNQPQHF
TGCGCCAGCAGCCAAGAGTCAGTCCCCAATCAGCCCCAGCATTTT
>TRBJ1-2|TRBV10-3|-
CAISAGLQVIYGYTF
TGTGCCATCAGTGCCGGATTACAGGTTATCTATGGCTACACCTTC
>TRBJ2-1|TRBV30|-
CAFMLGLAYNEQFF
TGTGCCTTCATGCTCGGGCTAGCGTACAATGAGCAGTTCTTC
>TRBJ2-5|TRBV5-1|-
CASSADAKETQYF
TGCGCCAGCAGCGCGGACGCCAAAGAGACCCAGTACTTC
>TRBJ1-1|TRBV24-1|-
CATSDVSRGEGEAFF
TGTGCCACCAGTGATGTCTCCCGGGGGGAGGGTGAAGCTTTCTTT
>TRBJ2-7|TRBV2|-
CASTGRENEQYF
TGTGCCAGCACTGGCAGGGAGAACGAGCAGTACTTC
>TRBJ1-6|TRBV7-9|-
CASSLGRPDNSPLHF
TGTGCCAGCAGCTTAGGACGCCCGGATAATTCACCCCTCCACTTT
>TRBJ2-7|TRBV13|-
CASSAYRASEQYF
TGTGCCAGCAGCGCCTACAGGGCGAGTGAGCAGTACTTC
>TRBJ1-2|TRBV4-1|TRBD1
CASSQDIGQVYGYTF
TGCGCCAGCAGCCAAGATATTGGACAGGTCTATGGCTACACCTTC
>TRBJ1-1|TRBV7-9|-
CASSSWASTTEAFF
TGTGCCAGCAGCTCTTGGGCGTCGACCACTGAAGCTTTCTTT